This T cell receptor (beta chain) was identified during a study of blood T cells in healthy people across ages. This clonotype showed up just a few times. Then a second PCR, running about 7 to 11 cycles, was carried out with a sample-barcoded 5' primer and a J-beta primer mix. In TCRdb, the 5' RACE reads were re-called with MiXCR into one record per CDR3 protein. Of approximately 680,000 distinct CDR3 sequences detected, roughly 30% appear once; the ten largest clones hold over 15%. Germline V CDR1 and CDR2: GTSNPN, SVGIG (reference sequence). J gave up 4 bases and V 4 bases, and 2 bases lay outside the gene matches. The CDR3 is 12 amino acids.

The sample was blood. This TCR was sampled from a woman of 80 years or more in good health. The V gene is TRBV30, the J gene TRBJ1-2, with 8 bases matching TRBD1. The CDR3 reads CAWTGGIYGYTF. DNA of the CDR3: TGTGCCTGGACAGGGGGCATCTATGGCTACACCTTC.